What follows are 6 T cell receptor beta chains derived from one specimen sequenced in a study of blood T cell repertoires in COVID-19. Profiling relied on immunoSEQ multiplex PCR, and the TCRdb table lists in-frame clones only, not all of them. Of fewer than 120,000 clones in the sample, roughly nine tenths were seen once. The sample taken for sequencing was peripheral blood. These receptors were collected from a human donor in a cohort sampled during active COVID-19.

This sequence joins TRBV3-1 (or the pseudogene TRBV3-2) and TRBJ1-1; TRBD1 aligns across 7 bases. CDR3 length: 14 residues. Germline trimming cut 6 bases from V and 4 bases from J; bases unmatched to any gene: 8. The germline V gene has CDR1 LGHDT and CDR2 YNNKEL (reference sequence). The CDR3 loop reads CASSQGQLSTEAFF. As DNA, the CDR3 is TGTGCCAGCAGTCAGGGACAGCTTAGCACTGAAGCTTTCTTT.

The chain uses TRBV7-2 and TRBJ2-2; 7 positions match TRBD1. This CDR3 region has 16 residues. The junction had 7 bases not matched to a gene; V was cut back by 5 bases and J by 1 base. CDR1 is SGHTA and CDR2 is FQGNSA in the germline V gene. CDR3 DNA: TGTGCCAGCAGCGTAGGGGGCCTCATGAACACCGGGGAGCTGTTTTTT. It translates to CASSVGGLMNTGELFF.

The genes are TRBV19 and TRBJ1-5; D might be TRBD1 (5 bases). Germline CDR1 and CDR2: LNHDA and SQIVND (reference sequence). The ends were cut back, 6 bases at V and 4 bases at J, with 16 bases in the middle. This CDR3 is built from 15 residues. The CDR3 is CASRNAWGDNQPQHF. Here the CDR3 DNA reads TGTGCCAGTAGAAATGCTTGGGGGGATAATCAGCCCCAGCATTTT. Full variable domain (outside the CDR3, taken from reference TRBV19 and TRBJ1-5): DGGITQSPKYLFRKEGQNVTLSCEQNLNHDAMYWYRQDPGQGLRLIYYSQIVNDFQKGDIAEGYSVSREKKESFPLTVTSAQKNPTAFYLCASRNAWGDNQPQHFGDGTRLSIL.

V usage is TRBV6-5 and J usage is TRBJ2-7; TRBD2 matches at 10 bases. Germline CDR1 MNHEY, CDR2 SVGAGI. Germline trimming cut 6 bases from V and 4 bases from J; bases unmatched to any gene: 9. This CDR3 has 15 residues. CDR3 loop: CASRPRASGSYEQYF. The CDR3 nucleotides are TGTGCCAGCAGACCCCGGGCTAGCGGGAGTTACGAGCAGTACTTC.

The chain joins TRBV30 to TRBJ1-6, with 7 bases that match TRBD1. Germline V gene lookup returns CDR1 GTSNPN and CDR2 SVGIG (reference sequence). The CDR3 runs 15 residues. J was trimmed by 7 bases and V by 2 bases; bases with no gene match: 8. CDR3 in DNA: TGTGCCTGGAGTATTCCGGGACAGACCAATTCACCCCTCCACTTT. Translation gives CAWSIPGQTNSPLHF. The variable domain in full, with the rest retrieved from reference TRBV30 and TRBJ1-6, is SQTIHQWPATLVQPVGSPLSLECTVEGTSNPNLYWYRQAAGRGLQLLFYSVGIGQISSEVPQNLSASRPQDRQFILSSKKLLLSDSGFYLCAWSIPGQTNSPLHFGNGTRLTVT.

In this sample, this clone turned up once. The rearrangement uses TRBV28 and TRBJ2-2; 9 positions match TRBD1. Germline CDR1 and CDR2: MDHEN and SYDVKM. The CDR3 is made up of 14 amino acids. The trim removed 5 bases at V and 5 bases at J, leaving 3 bases unmatched. CDR3 protein: CASSGTGTTGELFF. The CDR3 DNA sequence: TGTGCCAGCAGTGGGACAGGGACAACCGGGGAGCTGTTTTTT.